A single sample is the source of the 9 T cell receptor beta chains below, sequenced in a study of monozygotic twins with inflammatory bowel disease. TCRdb re-analyzed the 5' RACE reads; it lists each CDR3 protein once, without DNA. The record lists 200,000 to 250,000 distinct CDR3 sequences, of which the ten most abundant hold roughly 1.5%. Sequenced: blood. These receptor sequences come from a human donor with ulcerative colitis or Crohn's disease, or a healthy co-twin of an affected twin (not recorded which).

The chain carries TRBV27 and TRBJ2-1; the D gene TCRdb calls, TRBD2, cannot be checked with no DNA. CDR1 and CDR2 from the germline V gene are MNHEY and SMNVEV (reference sequence). The CDR3 has 15 amino acids. The CDR3 here is CASSFRLAGGSEQFF.

This sequence joins TRBV20-1 and TRBJ1-5; TCRdb gives TRBD1 as the D gene, but with no DNA this cannot be confirmed. CDR1 and CDR2 (germline): DFQATT, SNEGSKA (reference sequence). CDR3 length: 15 amino acids. This chain's CDR3 is CSVGGQTYSNQPQHF.

The J gene is TRBJ2-3, the V gene TRBV18; the D call of TRBD2 rests on TCRdb alone, since no DNA is present to check it. CDR3 length equals 16 residues. Germline V gene lookup returns CDR1 KGHSH and CDR2 LQKENI. The chain's CDR3 is CASSPLASPSTDTQYF.

The chain uses TRBV7-9 and TRBJ2-1; no DNA is available, so the TRBD2 call from TCRdb remains unchecked. This CDR3 is built from 16 residues. Germline assignment: CDR1 SEHNR and CDR2 FQNEAQ (reference sequence). The CDR3 here is CASSFPGLAGGNEQFF.

The CDR3 sequence is CASSLGGNSVDTAEAFF. This chain uses TRBV5-1 with TRBJ1-1; checking the TCRdb D call of TRBD1 is not possible without DNA. Germline V CDR1 and CDR2: SGHRS, YFSETQ. CDR3 length: 17 residues.

The chain recombines TRBV4-1 with TRBJ1-4. The CDR3 covers 13 residues. CDR1 is MGHRA and CDR2 is YSYEKL in the germline V gene. The CDR3 sequence: CASSQEGREKLFF.

V and J are TRBV6-2 or TRBV6-3 and TRBJ2-2; lacking DNA, the TRBD1 call made by TCRdb goes unchecked. CDR3 length: 17 residues. Germline V lookup: CDR1 MNHEY, CDR2 SVGEGT. The CDR3 spells CASTPTGRGQNTGELFF.

The V gene is TRBV19, the J gene TRBJ1-1; TCRdb's D call, TRBD1, is unchecked because there is no DNA. The length of the CDR3 is 14 residues. CDR1 is LNHDA and CDR2 is SQIVND in the germline V gene (reference sequence). This CDR3 reads CAIILAGTVTEAFF.

The chain joins TRBV27 to TRBJ2-1. Per germline, CDR1 MNHEY and CDR2 SMNVEV (reference sequence). The CDR3 covers 11 residues. The CDR3 loop reads CASSLKGVEFF.